This TCR beta chain was profiled in a study of control samples from healthy donors and cancer patients. Sequenced by immunoSEQ multiplex PCR; TCRdb stores in-frame clones only, minus some. The repertoire holds 95,000 to 150,000 clones, with 87% as singletons. The V gene's germline CDR1 is SGHDN and CDR2 FVKESK. The ends were cut back, 0 bases at V and 4 bases at J, with 21 bases in the middle. CDR3 length: 18 amino acids. What was sequenced was blood. The chain recombines TRBV14 with TRBJ1-1; weak D call: TRBD1 (5 bases). The TCR originated in a man in his sixties in good health. The CDR3 bases are TGTGCCAGCAGCCAAGAAGTTGGTACATGGGGCGCCCTCACTGAAGCTTTCTTT. Translating gives CASSQEVGTWGALTEAFF.